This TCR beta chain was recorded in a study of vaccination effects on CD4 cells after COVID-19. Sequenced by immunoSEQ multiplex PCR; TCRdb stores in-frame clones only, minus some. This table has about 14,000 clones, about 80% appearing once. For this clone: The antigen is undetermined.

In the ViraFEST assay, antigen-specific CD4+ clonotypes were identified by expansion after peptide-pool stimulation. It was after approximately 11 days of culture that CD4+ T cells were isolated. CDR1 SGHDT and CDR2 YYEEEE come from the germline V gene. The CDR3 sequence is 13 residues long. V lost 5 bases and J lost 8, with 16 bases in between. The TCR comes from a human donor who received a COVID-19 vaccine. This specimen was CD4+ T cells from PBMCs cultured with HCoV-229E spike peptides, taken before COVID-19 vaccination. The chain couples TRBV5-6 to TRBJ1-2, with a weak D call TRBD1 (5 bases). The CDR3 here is CASRPQGGAGYTF. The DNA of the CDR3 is TGTGCCAGCAGACCGCAGGGAGGGGCGGGCTACACCTTC.